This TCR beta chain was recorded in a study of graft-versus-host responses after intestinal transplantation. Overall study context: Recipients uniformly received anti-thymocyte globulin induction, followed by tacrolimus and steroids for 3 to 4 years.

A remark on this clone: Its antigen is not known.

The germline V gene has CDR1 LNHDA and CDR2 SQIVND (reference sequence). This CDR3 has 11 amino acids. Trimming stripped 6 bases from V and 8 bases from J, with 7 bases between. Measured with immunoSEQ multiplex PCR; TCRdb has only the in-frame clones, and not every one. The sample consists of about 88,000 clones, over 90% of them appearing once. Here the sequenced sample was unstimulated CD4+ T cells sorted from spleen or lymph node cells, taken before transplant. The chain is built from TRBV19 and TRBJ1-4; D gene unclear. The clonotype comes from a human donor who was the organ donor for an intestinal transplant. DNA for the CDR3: TGTGCCAGTAGGGGGTACGAAAAACTGTTTTTT. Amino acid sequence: CASRGYEKLFF.